The 8 T cell receptor beta chains given below trace back to one sample, sequenced in a study of technical replicates of blood from a handful of donors. Method: immunoSEQ multiplex PCR; TCRdb's copy keeps in-frame clones and lacks some. The table has 95,000 to 100,000 clones, over 95% seen once; the top ten hold 0.2% to 0.25%. Sequencing input: T cells isolated from PBMCs. These receptors all come from a human donor in good health.

The table lists this clone with a count of one. This sequence joins TRBV28 and TRBJ2-7, with 8 bases matching TRBD2. Germline CDR1 MDHEN, CDR2 SYDVKM. V dropped 6 bases and J dropped 0; count of bases not matched to a gene: 7. This CDR3 has 15 residues. The CDR3 here is CASSPTSASSYEQYF. CDR3 bases: TGTGCCAGCAGCCCGACTAGCGCCAGCTCCTACGAGCAGTACTTC. Together with reference TRBV28 and TRBJ2-7, the CDR3 gives the full variable domain: DVKVTQSSRYLVKRTGEKVFLECVQDMDHENMFWYRQDPGLGLRLIYFSYDVKMKEKGDIPEGYSVSREKKERFSLILESASTNQTSMYLCASSPTSASSYEQYFGPGTRLTVT.

The rearrangement uses TRBV4-2 and TRBJ2-7; D is unresolved. The CDR3 is made up of 15 amino acids. V lost 1 base, J lost 5 bases, and 15 bases lay in between. CDR1 and CDR2 (germline): LGHNA, YNFKEQ. The CDR3 loop reads CASSQAAYQADEQYF. The DNA for the CDR3 is TGTGCCAGCAGCCAAGCGGCATACCAGGCAGACGAGCAGTACTTC.

This chain joins TRBV6-4 and TRBJ2-1, with 11 bases lining up with TRBD2. The germline V gene has CDR1 MRHNA and CDR2 SNTAGT. This CDR3 comprises 15 residues. The V gene end was trimmed by 2 bases and the J gene end by 8 bases; junction bases not matched to a gene: 5. CDR3 amino acids: CASSDQTSGVDEQFF. The CDR3 coding sequence is TGTGCCAGCAGTGACCAGACTAGCGGGGTCGATGAGCAGTTCTTC.

The V gene is TRBV27, the J gene TRBJ2-2, with D perhaps matching TRBD1 (5 bases). V shed 3 bases and J shed 4 bases, with 9 bases lying between them. Germline V gives CDR1 MNHEY, CDR2 SMNVEV (reference sequence). This CDR3 contains 14 residues. CDR3 region: CASSFQGITGELFF. The CDR3 nucleotides are TGTGCCAGCAGTTTTCAGGGTATCACCGGGGAGCTGTTTTTT.

The chain has TRBV6-5 and TRBJ2-7, with 10 bases lining up with TRBD1. Germline-derived CDR1 and CDR2 are MNHEY and SVGAGI. V gave up 6 bases and J gave up 5 bases; unmatched junction bases: 4. The CDR3 extends over 13 amino acids. The CDR3 DNA is TGTGCCAGCAGCCCCGGGACAGGGGACGAGCAGTACTTC. Translated: CASSPGTGDEQYF.

The sample holds one count of this clone. V gene TRBV9 combines with J gene TRBJ1-1; 8 positions agree with TRBD1. V was clipped by 7 bases and J by 7 bases; unmatched bases: 12. The germline gives CDR1 SGDLS, CDR2 YYNGEE. This CDR3 comprises 14 residues. The DNA for the CDR3 is TGTGCCAGCGGGGCAGGGGGCGTAGGGTATGAAGCTTTCTTT. This translates into CASGAGGVGYEAFF.

The rearrangement links TRBV5-1 to TRBJ2-7; D is perhaps TRBD2 (6 bases). Germline V gene data show CDR1 as SGHRS and CDR2 as YFSETQ. This CDR3 comprises 19 residues. V gave up 2 bases and J gave up 1 base, with 25 bases separating them. The CDR3 reads CASSLSGRLRTQLSYEQYF. CDR3 bases: TGCGCCAGCAGCTTATCGGGGAGGCTTCGCACCCAACTTTCCTACGAGCAGTACTTC.

This clone has only a few counts. Here the CDR3 reads CASYPGHMNTEAFF. For the CDR3, the DNA is TGCGCCAGCTACCCGGGACACATGAACACTGAAGCTTTCTTT. V gene TRBV5-1 combines with J gene TRBJ1-1, with a tentative D call TRBD1 (6 bases). The CDR3 is 14 amino acids. Germline loops: CDR1 SGHRS, CDR2 YFSETQ. Deletions cut 7 bases from V and 0 bases from J, with 13 bases between.